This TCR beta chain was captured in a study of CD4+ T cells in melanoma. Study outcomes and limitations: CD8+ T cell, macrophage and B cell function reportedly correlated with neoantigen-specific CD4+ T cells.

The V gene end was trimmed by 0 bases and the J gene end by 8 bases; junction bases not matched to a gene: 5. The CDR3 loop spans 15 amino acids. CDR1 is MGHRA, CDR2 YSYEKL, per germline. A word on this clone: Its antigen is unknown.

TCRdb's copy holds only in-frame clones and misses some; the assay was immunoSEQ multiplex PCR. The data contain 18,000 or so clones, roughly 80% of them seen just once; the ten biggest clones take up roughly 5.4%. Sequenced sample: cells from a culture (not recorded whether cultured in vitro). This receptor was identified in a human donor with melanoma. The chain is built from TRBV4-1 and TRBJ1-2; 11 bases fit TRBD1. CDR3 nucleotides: TGCGCCAGCAGCCAAGATGGACAGGGGGCTCGGGGCTACACCTTC. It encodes CASSQDGQGARGYTF.